The clone carrying this T cell receptor (beta chain) was counted between two and nine times. Its antigen is unknown. Individual cDNA molecules received unique molecular identifiers. Each CDR3 protein is one row after TCRdb ran MiXCR on the 5' RACE reads. This repertoire shows more than 45,000 distinct CDR3 sequences, around an eighth found once; its top ten account for 3% to 4.5%. The data derive from a study of early T cells in non-severe SARS-CoV-2 infection. Across the study: Sequenced material consisted of bulk RNA (from unsorted whole blood), and chains were unpaired. The study, taken as a whole, reports: The VDJdb matching leaned toward anti-spike CD8 responses and overlooked private and CD4 specificities.

Per the germline V gene, CDR1 is SEHNR and CDR2 is FQNEAQ (reference sequence). This CDR3 comprises 18 residues. Trimming pared 4 bases from V and 3 bases from J, leaving 22 bases between. Sequencing was performed on whole blood. The sequence derives from an adult who was a healthcare worker with PCR-confirmed SARS-CoV-2 infection or an uninfected control (not recorded which). This chain joins TRBV7-9 and TRBJ2-1, with D perhaps TRBD1 (6 bases). Here the CDR3 reads CASSYHDRTPLFYNEQFF. CDR3 coding DNA: TGTGCCAGCAGCTATCATGACAGGACCCCTCTTTTCTACAATGAGCAGTTCTTC.